This is a list of T cell receptor beta chains from one sample in a study of blood T cell repertoires in COVID-19. Produced via immunoSEQ multiplex PCR; TCRdb's table is partial and in-frame only. The repertoire includes under 250,000 clones, around 90% of them detected once, and more than 0.8% sits in the top ten. Sequenced material: peripheral blood. The source is a man aged 25 to 45 with COVID-19, enrolled during active disease. Each CDR3 is given with its conserved first and last residue.

CASSNAGTGHQPQHF	TRBV27	TRBJ1-5
CASSIGLLNQPQHF	TRBV5-5	TRBJ1-5
CASSTGSEAFF	TRBV6-5	TRBJ1-1
CAWSLTGGYNEQFF	TRBV30	TRBJ2-1
CASSLDQAGVSSPLHF	TRBV5-1	TRBJ1-6
CASSSGSSEAFF	TRBV6-5	TRBJ1-1
CASSQDRGSGGETQYF	TRBV4-2	TRBJ2-5
CASSYSGQEVMGGYTF	TRBV6-5	TRBJ1-2
CASSINIGTGEEQYF	TRBV19	TRBJ2-7
CASSPMVGGANEQFF	TRBV7-2	TRBJ2-1
CASTQATSTDTQYF	TRBV6-6	TRBJ2-3
CASSPQESTVNQPQHF	TRBV18	TRBJ1-5
CASSLPPNKLFF	TRBV11-2	TRBJ1-4
CASTPGQGALYGYTF	TRBV10-2	TRBJ1-2
CASSQVLRQGNGYTF	TRBV4-1	TRBJ1-2
CASSPARTDAYEQYF	TRBV7-9	TRBJ2-7
CASKPGLAISGELFF	TRBV3-1/TRBV3-2	TRBJ2-2
CASSSTGAVEQYF	TRBV5-4	TRBJ2-7
CASSRQVGQDTGELFF	TRBV7-2	TRBJ2-2
CASSVTESNTGELFF	TRBV5-5	TRBJ2-2
CASSSPERGDTGELFF	TRBV7-2	TRBJ2-2
CASSLTLANSYEQYF	TRBV27	TRBJ2-7
CASSPSQNYGYTF	TRBV14	TRBJ1-2
CASSLGRQGVSNEKLFF	TRBV7-6	TRBJ1-4
CASSYSGLEETQYF	TRBV6-2/TRBV6-3	TRBJ2-5
CASRGGLAVPYEQYF	TRBV3-1/TRBV3-2	TRBJ2-7
CASSYDGNQPQHF	TRBV6-5	TRBJ1-5
CASSLNSYEQYF	TRBV27	TRBJ2-7
CASRHRTGDPTGELFF	TRBV6-6	TRBJ2-2
CASSLGTSGVQETQYF	TRBV5-6	TRBJ2-5
CAWSVGRDTEAFF	TRBV30	TRBJ1-1
CAWSHLGGSNQPQHF	TRBV30	TRBJ1-5
CASSLRVQETQYF	TRBV5-1	TRBJ2-5
CASSLAPGGSYNEQFF	TRBV5-1	TRBJ2-1
CASSHDRVPSPLHF	TRBV7-9	TRBJ1-6
CSVTGTSGPTDTQYF	TRBV29-1	TRBJ2-3
CASSLRGAEGYTF	TRBV27	TRBJ1-2
CASRRGFLLRTNEKLFF	TRBV6-6	TRBJ1-4
CSVGDSWGYTF	TRBV29-1	TRBJ1-2
CSGQGADTGELFF	TRBV29-1	TRBJ2-2
CASSLIQGIAFF	TRBV12-3/TRBV12-4	TRBJ1-1
CASFFLSGVNYGYTF	TRBV2	TRBJ1-2
CASGLSGRTEAFF	TRBV12-5	TRBJ1-1
CASSPAGREGQAFF	TRBV9	TRBJ1-1
CASSDSGTGYYEQYF	TRBV6-5	TRBJ2-7
CASSLLALAESGYTF	TRBV7-9	TRBJ1-2
CSVWAGGATDTQYF	TRBV29-1	TRBJ2-3
CAISESSGGGWTDTQYF	TRBV10-3	TRBJ2-3
CASSYRTTGDYYGYTF	TRBV6-5	TRBJ1-2